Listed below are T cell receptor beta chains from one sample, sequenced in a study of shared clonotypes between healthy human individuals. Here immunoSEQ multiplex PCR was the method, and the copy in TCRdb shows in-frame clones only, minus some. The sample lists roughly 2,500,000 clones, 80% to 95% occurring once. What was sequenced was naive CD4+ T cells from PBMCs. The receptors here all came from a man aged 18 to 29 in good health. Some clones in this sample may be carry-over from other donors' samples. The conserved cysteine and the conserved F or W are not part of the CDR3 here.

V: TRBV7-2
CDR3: ASSLGVSTNEQF

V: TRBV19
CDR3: ASSTPPINQPQH

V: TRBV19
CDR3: ASSSRTGITGNQPQH

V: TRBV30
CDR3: AWSFAGAIHSGNTIY

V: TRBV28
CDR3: ASSPLAGGAAKNIQY

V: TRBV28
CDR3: ASKRPLGATYEQY

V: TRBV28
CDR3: ASRSSRGTSGPNEQF

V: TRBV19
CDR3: ASSIGGRLTYEQY

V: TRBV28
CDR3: ASSSSGIAVGEQF

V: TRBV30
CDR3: AWNRGRGSYEQY

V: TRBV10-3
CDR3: AISVALNQAQY

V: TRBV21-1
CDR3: ASSKVTGTGFYEQY

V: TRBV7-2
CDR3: ASSVGLSGNTIY

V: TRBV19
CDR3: ASNPLVGTGELF

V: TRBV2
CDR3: ASSPLALSGANVLT

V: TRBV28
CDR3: ASTRGAGAQRSGNTIY

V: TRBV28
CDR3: ASSGGTSGSTDTQY

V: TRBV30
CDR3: AWREGDRGFEQY

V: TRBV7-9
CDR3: ASSFVGLADPTTGELF

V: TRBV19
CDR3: ASSTGFQGPAF

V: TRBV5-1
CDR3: ASIGLAGGGETQY

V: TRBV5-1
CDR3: ASSFFRETQY

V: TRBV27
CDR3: ASSLFVGSPYEQY

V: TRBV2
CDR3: ASSGNWPDRRSSYEQY

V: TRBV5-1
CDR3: ASSPVPLTGNEQF

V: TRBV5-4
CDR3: ASSFRDIDEQY

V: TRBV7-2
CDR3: ASSSTRGHEQY

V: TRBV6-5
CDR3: ASSLSGTYGGYT

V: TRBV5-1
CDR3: ASSLGQPTAYGYT

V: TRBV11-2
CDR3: ASSGSGGRPVSDTQY

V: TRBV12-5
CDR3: ASGTGQGPYEQY

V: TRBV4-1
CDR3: ASSQDRGGRTAKNIQY

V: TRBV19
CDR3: ASSFGTRWETQY

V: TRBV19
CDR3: ASSMSGDYGYT

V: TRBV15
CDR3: AISSGNRANYGYT

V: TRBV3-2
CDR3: ASSPRKT

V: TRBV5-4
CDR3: ASSLVGRVSEQY

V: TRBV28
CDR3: ASSSTFSGANVLT

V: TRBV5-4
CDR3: ASSLTGYYEQY

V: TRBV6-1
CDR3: ASLNRGDRQPQH

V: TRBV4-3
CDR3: ASSQVSGQGFYEQY

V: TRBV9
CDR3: ASSPARLAGSYNEQF

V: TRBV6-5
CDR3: ASKSARVPGNEQF

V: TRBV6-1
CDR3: ASRITSDQPQH

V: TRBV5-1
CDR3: ASSLEGYNQPQH

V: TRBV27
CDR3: ASSPGTGEYEQY

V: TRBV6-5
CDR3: ASSYRGGLRREQY

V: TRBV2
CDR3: ASSEATGIGYT

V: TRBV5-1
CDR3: ASSSTNTEAF

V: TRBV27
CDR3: ASSFIGGRYEQY

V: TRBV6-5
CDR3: ASSAYNEQF

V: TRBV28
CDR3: ASRTTGREKLF

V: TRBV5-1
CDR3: ASAAGLAGAGELF

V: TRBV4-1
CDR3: ASSQDRQGGYT

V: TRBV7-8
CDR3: ASSLGRTRTGKLF

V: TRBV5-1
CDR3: ASSPGPHTSNQPQH

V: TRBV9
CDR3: ASSGRLISGNTIY